Presented here are 3 T cell receptor beta chains from one specimen sequenced in a study of T cell repertoires in cytomegalovirus infection. TCRdb redid the calling of the reads with MiXCR, one entry per CDR3 protein. The table lists around 85,000 distinct CDR3 sequences, approximately 45% of them singletons, with over 85% in the top ten. These receptors have no identified antigens. Sequenced material: CD8+ T cells from cultured PBMCs, taken from culture after CMV antigen stimulation. All receptors come from a human donor in good health (CMV status not recorded). Some clones in this sample may be carry-over from other donors' samples.

The chain links TRBV6-5 to TRBJ2-1; TRBD2 agrees at 7 bases. The germline V gene encodes CDR1 MNHEY and CDR2 SVGAGI. The CDR3 covers 14 residues. V lost 4 bases to trimming and J lost 7 bases; unmatched junction nucleotides: 7. The CDR3 reads CASSSSGLVNEQFF. The CDR3 nucleotides are TGTGCCAGCAGTTCTTCCGGACTAGTAAATGAGCAGTTCTTC.

J is TRBJ1-1 and V is TRBV19; 9 bases match TRBD1. The J segment lost 5 bases and the V segment lost 3 bases, leaving 10 bases of the junction unmatched. This CDR3 contains 16 residues. In germline, CDR1 is LNHDA, CDR2 SQIVND (reference sequence). The CDR3 is CASSMVTGGARTEAFF. In nucleotides, the CDR3 is TGTGCCAGTAGTATGGTTACAGGGGGCGCGAGGACTGAAGCTTTCTTT.

The chain combines TRBV5-1 with TRBJ1-1, with D perhaps matching TRBD1 (5 bases). With 0 bases removed from V and 0 bases from J, the gap between germline ends came to 12 bases. In germline, CDR1 is SGHRS, CDR2 YFSETQ. CDR3 length: 16 residues. DNA of the CDR3: TGCGCCAGCAGCTTGGGGTGGGGGGAGTTGAACACTGAAGCTTTCTTT. Its protein product is CASSLGWGELNTEAFF.